This entry lists 10 T cell receptor beta chains sequenced from one sample in a study of regulatory T cells in long-lasting Graves disease (dated by TCRdb to the early 2020s). This specimen's time point label, interpreted: newly diagnosed GD, antithyroid drugs for less than 3 months. RNA was extracted from PBMCs in TRIzol for both TCR sequencing and RNA sequencing. Library generation was performed with multiplex PCR. This sample was sequenced with an Illumina HiSeq 4000. TCR beta libraries were built with iRepertoire HTBI primers and Arm-PCR amplification of CDR3 regions. TCRdb redid the processing of the public reads, applying fastp at Q25 and MiXCR, and retained in-frame beta chains. Every distinct CDR3 protein forms one entry, paired with its most common genes and DNA. In this sample the table shows over 300,000 distinct CDR3 sequences, roughly a sixth of which occur a single time. Approximately 22% of the sample is held by the ten biggest clonotypes.

This material consisted of peripheral blood mononuclear cells (PBMCs), taken at new diagnosis, from a patient treated with antithyroid drugs. The receptors come from a female donor with Graves disease.

This clonotype has a count of ten or more. The DNA of the CDR3 is TGCGCCAGCAGCCAAGTGGGGGGCACTGAAGCTTTCTTT. The encoded protein is CASSQVGGTEAFF. V gene TRBV4-1 combines with J gene TRBJ1-1, with a possible D match to TRBD1 (5 bases). Looked up from germline, CDR1 is MGHRA and CDR2 is YSYEKL. V lost 1 base, J lost 4 bases, and 7 bases lay in between. This CDR3 is 13 amino acids long.

A remark on this clonotype: An end of the junction does not agree with germline; a read error may underlie this. J is TRBJ1-1 and V is TRBV7-6; D is perhaps TRBD1 (6 bases). In germline, CDR1 is SGHVS, CDR2 FNYEAQ. The CDR3 has 16 amino acids. DNA of the CDR3: TGTGCCGGCAGCTTGGGCGGTGCCCCAGGGGACACTGAAGCTTTCTTT. It specifies CAGSLGGAPGDTEAFF.

There are many counts of this clonotype. The chain links TRBV12-3 or TRBV12-4 to TRBJ1-1; TRBD1 matches at 7 bases. The trim removed 3 bases at V and 1 base at J, leaving 2 bases unmatched. The CDR3 spans 14 residues. The CDR3 loop is CASSLGQWNTEAFF. The CDR3 DNA reads as TGTGCCAGCAGTTTGGGACAGTGGAACACTGAAGCTTTCTTT.

This clonotype was picked up many times. The chain links TRBV5-6 to TRBJ2-5, with 10 bases lining up with TRBD1. After removal of 4 bases from V and 4 bases from J, the junction contained 10 bases not matched to a gene. CDR1 is SGHDT and CDR2 is YYEEEE in the germline V gene. The CDR3 covers 16 residues. This chain's CDR3 is CASSDMTGGWLETQYF. The DNA for the CDR3 is TGTGCCAGCAGCGACATGACAGGGGGCTGGTTAGAGACCCAGTACTTC. Together with reference TRBV5-6 and TRBJ2-5, the CDR3 gives the full variable domain: DAGVTQSPTHLIKTRGQQVTLRCSPKSGHDTVSWYQQALGQGPQFIFQYYEEEERQRGNFPDRFSGHQFPNYSSELNVNALLLGDSALYLCASSDMTGGWLETQYFGPGTRLLVL.

This clonotype has a count of ten or more. CDR3 DNA: TGTGCCAGCAGTCGATCAACGACAGGAATCTATGGCTACACCTTC. It translates to CASSRSTTGIYGYTF. The chain carries TRBV2 and TRBJ1-2; D perhaps matches TRBD1 (6 bases). CDR3 size: 15 residues. V was trimmed by 5 bases and J by 4 bases, leaving 17 bases between them. CDR1 and CDR2 (germline): SNHLY, FYNNEI.

This clonotype was observed many times. This chain links TRBV12-3 or TRBV12-4 with TRBJ1-2; D gene unclear. Trimming removed 6 bases at V and 1 base at J, with 9 bases between. The CDR3 spans 13 residues. Here the CDR3 reads CASRSRDNYGYTF. As DNA, the CDR3 is TGTGCCAGCAGGAGCCGGGATAACTATGGCTACACCTTC.

This clonotype was observed a handful of times. The chain has TRBV28 and TRBJ2-3; the match to TRBD2 covers 8 bases. CDR1 and CDR2 (germline): MDHEN, SYDVKM. This CDR3 spans 15 amino acids. V gave up 7 bases and J gave up 4 bases; unmatched junction bases: 10. Written as DNA, the CDR3 is TGTGCCAGCACGGGAGGGGTTAGGGTTGCAGATACGCAGTATTTT. Translation gives CASTGGVRVADTQYF.

This clonotype was observed many times. The chain uses TRBV20-1 and TRBJ1-1; a weak D match, TRBD1 (6 bases). CDR1 is DFQATT, CDR2 SNEGSKA, per germline (reference sequence). Deletions cut 6 bases from V and 6 bases from J, with 17 bases between. This CDR3 is 13 amino acids long. CDR3 coding DNA: TGCAGTGCGCATCGGGACACCATATCTGAAGCTTTCTTT. This sequence encodes CSAHRDTISEAFF.

This clonotype was counted at least ten times. The chain has TRBV6-1 and TRBJ2-3, with 8 nucleotides matching TRBD2. The V gene's germline CDR1 is MNHNS and CDR2 SASEGT. The ends lost 10 bases at V and 2 bases at J; junction bases unmatched: 11. The CDR3 contains 15 residues. The CDR3 nucleotides read TGTGCCACCCGGGGGGGGGCTCAGCACACAGATACGCAGTATTTT. Translation gives CATRGGAQHTDTQYF.

This clonotype was recorded a few times. V is TRBV7-9 and J is TRBJ2-7; TRBD2 matches at 8 bases. This CDR3 spans 12 amino acids. J lost 5 bases, V lost 8 bases, and 5 bases had no gene match. The germline V gene has CDR1 SEHNR and CDR2 FQNEAQ (reference sequence). DNA of the CDR3: TGTGCCAGCGGAGAGCGGGAGCACGAGCAGTACTTC. Translating it yields CASGEREHEQYF.